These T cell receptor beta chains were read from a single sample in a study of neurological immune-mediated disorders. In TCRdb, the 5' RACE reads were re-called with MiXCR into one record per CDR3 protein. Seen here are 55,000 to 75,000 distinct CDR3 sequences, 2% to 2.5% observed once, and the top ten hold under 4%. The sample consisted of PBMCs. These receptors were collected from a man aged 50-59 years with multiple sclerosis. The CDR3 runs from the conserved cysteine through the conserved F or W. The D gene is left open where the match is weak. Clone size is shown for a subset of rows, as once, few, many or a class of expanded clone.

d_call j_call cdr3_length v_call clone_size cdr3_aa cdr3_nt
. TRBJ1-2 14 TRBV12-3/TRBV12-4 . CASSIARGLGGKTF TGTGCCAGCAGTATAGCTCGGGGGCTGGGAGGCAAAACCTTC
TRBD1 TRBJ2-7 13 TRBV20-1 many CSAYRTGAYEQYF TGCAGTGCTTATAGGACAGGCGCCTACGAGCAGTACTTC
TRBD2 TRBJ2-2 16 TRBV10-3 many CAIDPMGGVNTGELFF TGTGCCATCGACCCAATGGGGGGGGTGAACACCGGGGAGCTGTTTTTT
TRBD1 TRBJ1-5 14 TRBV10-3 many CAISEATGGQPQHF TGTGCCATCAGTGAGGCGACAGGGGGTCAGCCCCAGCATTTT
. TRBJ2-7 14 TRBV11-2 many CASSLDQSSYEQYF TGTGCCAGCAGCTTGGACCAAAGCTCCTACGAGCAGTACTTC
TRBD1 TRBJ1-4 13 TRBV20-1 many CSASGTANEKLFF TGCAGTGCTAGTGGGACAGCAAATGAAAAACTGTTTTTT
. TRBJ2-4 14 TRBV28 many CASSLSVAKNIQYF TGTGCCAGCAGTTTATCGGTTGCCAAAAACATTCAGTACTTC
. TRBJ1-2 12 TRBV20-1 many CSARGQGLSYTF TGCAGTGCTAGGGGGCAAGGGTTGAGCTACACCTTC
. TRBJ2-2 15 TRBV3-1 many CASSQGGGFTGELFF TGTGCCAGCAGCCAAGGTGGAGGCTTCACCGGGGAGCTGTTTTTT
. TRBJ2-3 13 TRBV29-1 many CSVRRTSTDTQYF TGCAGCGTTCGCAGAACTAGCACAGATACGCAGTATTTT
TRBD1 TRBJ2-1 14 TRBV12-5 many CASGWGTGNNEQFF TGTGCTAGTGGTTGGGGGACAGGGAACAATGAGCAGTTCTTC
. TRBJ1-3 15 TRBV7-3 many CASSFMDSSGNTIYF TGTGCCAGCAGCTTCATGGACAGCTCTGGAAACACCATATATTTT
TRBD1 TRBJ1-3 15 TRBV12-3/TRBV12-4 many CASSHTGDTGNTIYF TGTGCCAGCAGTCATACAGGGGACACTGGAAACACCATATATTTT
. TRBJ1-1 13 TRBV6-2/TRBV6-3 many CASSKTRNTEAFF TGTGCCAGCAGCAAGACACGGAACACTGAAGCTTTCTTT
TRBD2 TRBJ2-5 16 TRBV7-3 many CASSPGSSGGTETQYF TGTGCCAGCAGCCCTGGGTCTAGCGGGGGTACCGAGACCCAGTACTTC
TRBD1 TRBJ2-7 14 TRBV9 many CASSVGTVENRQYF TGTGCCAGCAGCGTTGGGACAGTCGAAAATCGGCAGTACTTC
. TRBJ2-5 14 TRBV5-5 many CANGRGVSQETQYF TGTGCCAACGGACGTGGGGTCAGCCAAGAGACCCAGTACTTC
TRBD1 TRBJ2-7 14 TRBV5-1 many CASSTDRYPYEQYF TGCGCCAGCAGCACGGACAGGTACCCCTACGAGCAGTACTTC
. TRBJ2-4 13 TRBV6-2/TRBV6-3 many CASESGAKNIQYF TGTGCCAGCGAGTCTGGGGCCAAAAACATTCAGTACTTC
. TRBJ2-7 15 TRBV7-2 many CASSPPGGGLVEQYF TGTGCCAGCAGCCCCCCGGGCGGAGGGTTGGTCGAGCAGTACTTC
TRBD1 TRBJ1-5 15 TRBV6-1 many CASSEWTGSRQPQHF TGTGCCAGCAGTGAATGGACAGGGAGTCGTCAGCCCCAGCATTTT
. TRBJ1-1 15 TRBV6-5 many CASSYGWTGNTEAFF TGTGCCAGCAGTTACGGGTGGACGGGGAACACTGAAGCTTTCTTT
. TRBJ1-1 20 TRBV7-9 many CASSLAGLVQGPPRGTEAFF TGTGCCAGCAGCTTAGCTGGGTTGGTACAGGGACCCCCACGGGGCACTGAAGCTTTCTTT
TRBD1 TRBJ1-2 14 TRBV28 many CASSPSTGGSYYTF TGTGCCAGCAGTCCCTCCACAGGGGGCTCTTACTACACCTTC
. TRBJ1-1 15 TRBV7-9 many CASSLAFGVDTEAFF TGTGCCAGCAGCTTAGCGTTCGGGGTGGACACTGAAGCTTTCTTT
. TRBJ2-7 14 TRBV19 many CASRPFRQSNEQYF TGTGCCAGTAGACCCTTCCGACAGTCCAACGAGCAGTACTTC
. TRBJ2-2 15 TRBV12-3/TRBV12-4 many CASSFGGRGTGELFF TGTGCCAGCAGTTTCGGGGGCAGGGGTACCGGGGAGCTGTTTTTT
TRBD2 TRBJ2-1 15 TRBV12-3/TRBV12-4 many CASTLGLTSGGEQFF TGTGCCAGCACGCTGGGCCTGACTAGCGGGGGCGAGCAGTTCTTC